This T cell receptor (beta chain) was captured in a study of T cells in Graves' hyperthyroidism and ophthalmopathy. Amplification targeted TCR beta CDR3 regions from RNA transcripts. HTBI primers were used for first-round RT-PCR of the TCR CDR3. TCRdb redid the calling of the multiplex PCR reads with MiXCR, one entry per CDR3 protein. This table holds 800,000 or so distinct CDR3 sequences, 38% found once. General study findings and limits: Blood held most thyroid clonotypes expanded above 0.001 frequency.

Uncontrolled infections, other autoimmune diseases, pregnancy or lactation led to exclusion of patients. Orbital computed tomography, thyroid ultrasound, serum thyroxine and TRAb, and clinical symptoms together informed the diagnoses. It was 8.5 to 10 ml of fresh peripheral blood that supplied the PBMCs. Germline V gene lookup returns CDR1 SQVTM and CDR2 ANQGSEA. The CDR3 has 15 residues. Trimming cost V 1 base and J 1 base; bases outside gene matches: 4. With regard to this clonotype: The antigen is not known.

This receptor was identified in a man aged 18 to 30 with Graves' hyperthyroidism. Sequenced input: blood. The chain carries TRBV29-1 and TRBJ2-5; 9 nucleotides align to TRBD1. The CDR3 protein is CSVEGGQGLQETQYF. The CDR3 bases are TGCAGCGTTGAAGGGGGACAGGGCCTCCAAGAGACCCAGTACTTC.